The 31 T cell receptor beta chains below all came from one sample that was sequenced in a study of blood T cell repertoires in COVID-19. Repertoires were generated with immunoSEQ multiplex PCR, while TCRdb's copy carries only in-frame clones and drops some. This table holds some 300,000 clones, 89% found once. The sequencing sample was made of PBMCs or T cells enriched from blood (not recorded which). The receptors originated from a middle-aged woman who had recovered from COVID-19.

The genes are TRBV7-2 and TRBJ1-1, with D perhaps matching TRBD1 (5 bases). The CDR3 has 13 amino acids. Germline V gene data show CDR1 as SGHTA and CDR2 as FQGNSA. V was cut by 0 bases and J by 6 bases, with 8 bases left in between. CDR3 sequence reads: CASSLAGGAEAFF. The CDR3 coding sequence is TGTGCCAGCAGCTTAGCGGGGGGGGCTGAAGCTTTCTTT.

This sequence joins TRBV4-1 and TRBJ2-4; TRBD1 is a possible D gene (6 bases). The CDR3 runs 18 residues. Germline V CDR1 and CDR2: MGHRA, YSYEKL. With 6 bases removed from V and 1 base from J, the gap between germline ends came to 22 bases. CDR3 DNA sequence: TGCGCCAGCAGTCCGACCATGAGGGGGACGGTGGCCAAAAACATTCAGTACTTC. Translating gives CASSPTMRGTVAKNIQYF.

This chain uses TRBV5-5 with TRBJ1-2; tentatively, D is TRBD1 (5 bases). V lost 5 bases and J lost 2, with 16 bases in between. The germline V gene encodes CDR1 SGHKS and CDR2 YYEKEE (reference sequence). The CDR3 runs 15 residues. The DNA for the CDR3 is TGTGCCAGCAGACCGATCTTGACAGAGAACTATGGCTACACCTTC. It encodes CASRPILTENYGYTF.

This chain connects TRBV4-1 to TRBJ2-2; D uncertain. Trimming removed 4 bases from V and 4 bases from J, with 13 bases in between. The CDR3 loop spans 15 amino acids. The germline CDR1 and CDR2 sequences are MGHRA and YSYEKL. CDR3 region: CASSPIGRGTGELFF. The CDR3 nucleotides are TGCGCCAGCAGCCCTATTGGTCGCGGCACCGGGGAGCTGTTTTTT.

The genes are TRBV5-1 and TRBJ1-6; 7 positions agree with TRBD1. This CDR3 has 17 amino acids. The V gene's germline CDR1 is SGHRS and CDR2 YFSETQ. V was pared by 0 bases and J by 10 bases, with 13 bases of the junction left unmatched. The chain's CDR3 is CASSLASGRTGLSPLHF. CDR3 DNA: TGCGCCAGCAGCTTGGCCTCGGGGAGGACAGGATTGTCACCCCTCCACTTT.

The chain combines TRBV7-2 with TRBJ1-1, with a possible D match to TRBD1 (5 bases). V dropped 0 bases and J dropped 4 bases, with 9 bases sitting between them. Per germline, CDR1 SGHTA and CDR2 FQGNSA. The CDR3 is 14 residues long. This chain's CDR3 is CASSLAGAPTEAFF. As DNA, the CDR3 is TGTGCCAGCAGCTTAGCAGGGGCCCCCACTGAAGCTTTCTTT.

This clone was recorded once. V usage is TRBV11-1 and J usage is TRBJ1-2; 9 bases are a match to TRBD1. Trimming removed 5 bases from V and 7 bases from J; junction bases left unmatched: 11. CDR3 length: 15 residues. The germline V gene encodes CDR1 SGHAT and CDR2 FQDESV (reference sequence). For the CDR3, the DNA is TGTGCCAGCAGCGAGGAACAGGGGGCCGTACGTGGCTACACCTTC. Residues: CASSEEQGAVRGYTF.

The chain combines TRBV28 with TRBJ1-2, with a possible D match to TRBD1 (6 bases). The germline V and J ends were trimmed by 3 bases and 5 bases, with 19 bases remaining between them. The germline gives CDR1 MDHEN, CDR2 SYDVKM. CDR3 length: 16 amino acids. In nucleotides, the CDR3 is TGTGCCAGCAGTTTTGGACAGCTCTACCTTCCTTATGGCTACACCTTC. Translated: CASSFGQLYLPYGYTF.

CDR3 residues: CASSVEGGSGYTF. CDR3 DNA: TGTGCCAGCAGCGTAGAAGGGGGATCCGGCTACACCTTC. The rearrangement joins TRBV9 to TRBJ1-2; the D gene is possibly TRBD1 (6 bases). Germline V gene lookup returns CDR1 SGDLS and CDR2 YYNGEE. Trimming cost V 0 bases and J 8 bases, with 11 bases left between them. The CDR3 runs 13 residues.

This clone was recorded only once. This chain uses TRBV5-1 with TRBJ2-1; D is unresolved. Per germline, CDR1 SGHRS and CDR2 YFSETQ. The CDR3 extends over 15 amino acids. Trimming took 3 bases from V and 5 from J, leaving 15 bases between them. In DNA form, the CDR3 reads TGCGCCAGCAGCTCGACTCAAGCTGGAAACAATGAGCAGTTCTTC. This translates into CASSSTQAGNNEQFF.

CDR3 in DNA: TGTGCCAGCAGCGTGACTAGCGGGAAAAAGAATGAGCAGTTCTTC. Amino acids: CASSVTSGKKNEQFF. The chain is built from TRBV9 and TRBJ2-1; 11 bases match TRBD2. Looked up from germline, CDR1 is SGDLS and CDR2 is YYNGEE. CDR3 length: 15 amino acids. V shed 2 bases, J shed 7 bases, and the junction held 5 bases outside the gene matches.

The chain combines TRBV7-9 with TRBJ2-7; the D gene is possibly TRBD1 (5 bases). Trimming left V 6 bases short and J 5 bases short, with 11 bases between. Germline assignment: CDR1 SEHNR and CDR2 FQNEAQ (reference sequence). The length of the CDR3 is 12 residues. The CDR3 bases are TGTGCCAGCAGTGGTACAGGCGACGAGCAGTACTTC. Its translation: CASSGTGDEQYF.

The rearrangement links TRBV27 to TRBJ2-1; possible D gene TRBD2, 6 bases. CDR1 is MNHEY and CDR2 is SMNVEV in the germline V gene (reference sequence). V was trimmed by 3 bases and J by 7 bases, leaving 16 bases between them. This CDR3 region has 15 residues. This CDR3 reads CASSFNGRTSNEQFF. DNA of the CDR3: TGTGCCAGCAGTTTTAACGGGAGAACGTCAAATGAGCAGTTCTTC.

The genes are TRBV11-2 and TRBJ2-4, with D perhaps TRBD2 (5 bases). Germline loops: CDR1 SGHAT, CDR2 FQNNGV. Deletions cut 0 bases from V and 1 base from J, with 10 bases between. The CDR3 totals 16 residues. Written as DNA, the CDR3 is TGTGCCAGCAGCTTAGAGCCACTAGTTGCCAAAAACATTCAGTACTTC. It is translated as CASSLEPLVAKNIQYF.

The chain couples TRBV7-8 to TRBJ1-2, with no clear D. Looked up from germline, CDR1 is SGHVS and CDR2 is FQNEAQ. V lost 5 bases and J 2 bases, leaving 12 bases between the germline ends. The CDR3 contains 14 residues. In nucleotides, the CDR3 is TGTGCCAGCAGCCCGCAGGTCCCAAACTATGGCTACACCTTC. Amino acid sequence: CASSPQVPNYGYTF.

The chain couples TRBV10-3 to TRBJ2-3; D is possibly TRBD2 (5 bases). The germline CDR1 and CDR2 sequences are ENHRY and SYGVKD. This CDR3 has 11 residues. Trimming removed 8 bases at V and 6 bases at J, with 9 bases between. The CDR3 nucleotides read TGTGCCATCCCCGGGGAGGATACGCAGTATTTT. It is translated as CAIPGEDTQYF.

On this clone: Other nucleotide sequences in the sample specify the same CDR3. The chain couples TRBV5-1 to TRBJ2-7; 9 nucleotides agree with TRBD2. J was trimmed by 4 bases and V by 0 bases; bases with no gene match: 2. The CDR3 is 14 amino acids. Germline assignment: CDR1 SGHRS and CDR2 YFSETQ. The CDR3 loop is CASSLGTSGYEQYF. DNA of the CDR3: TGCGCCAGCAGCTTGGGTACTAGCGGGTACGAGCAGTACTTC.

The chain combines TRBV29-1 with TRBJ2-7; 8 bases fit TRBD1. The junction had 8 bases not matched to a gene; V was cut back by 6 bases and J by 1 base. Per germline, CDR1 SQVTM and CDR2 ANQGSEA. This CDR3 has 14 residues. DNA for the CDR3: TGCAGCGTCAACAGGGACAGGAATTCCTACGAGCAGTACTTC. It specifies CSVNRDRNSYEQYF.

The chain combines TRBV9 with TRBJ2-1, with TRBD2 as a possible D gene (6 bases). The CDR3 has 15 residues. CDR1 and CDR2 (germline): SGDLS, YYNGEE. Between the trimmed V and J ends, which lost 4 bases and 5 bases, there was a span of 16 bases. Here the CDR3 reads CASSPQRTIHNEQFF. The CDR3 DNA reads TGTGCCAGCAGCCCTCAACGGACTATACACAATGAGCAGTTCTTC. Filled out from reference TRBV9 and TRBJ2-1, the complete variable domain reads DSGVTQTPKHLITATGQRVTLRCSPRSGDLSVYWYQQSLDQGLQFLIQYYNGEERAKGNILERFSAQQFPDLHSELNLSSLELGDSALYFCASSPQRTIHNEQFFGPGTRLTVL.

V and J are TRBV6-2 or TRBV6-3 and TRBJ2-5; 9 bases fit TRBD2. CDR3 length equals 15 residues. Losses at the gene ends were 3 bases for V and 6 bases for J; bases not matched to a gene: 8. Germline V lookup: CDR1 MNHEY, CDR2 SVGEGT. CDR3 protein: CASSYDAGGRKTQYF. In nucleotides, the CDR3 is TGTGCCAGCAGTTATGACGCGGGGGGGCGAAAGACCCAGTACTTC.

The J gene is TRBJ1-3, the V gene TRBV10-2, with D uncertain. The V end was cut by 5 bases, the J end by 2 bases, with 10 bases between. Looked up from germline, CDR1 is WSHSY and CDR2 is SAAADI. The CDR3 runs 14 residues. CDR3 region: CASSTTGTGNTIYF. The CDR3 DNA follows: TGCGCCAGCAGTACTACGGGGACTGGAAACACCATATATTTT.

This sequence joins TRBV5-4 and TRBJ2-1; TRBD2 aligns across 8 bases. The germline V gene encodes CDR1 SGHNT and CDR2 YYREEE (reference sequence). V trimming: 4 bases; J trimming: 0 bases; junction bases outside the gene matches: 6. The CDR3 totals 16 residues. The CDR3 protein is CASSPGGAGSYNEQFF. The CDR3, as DNA: TGTGCCAGCAGCCCGGGGGGGGCGGGCTCCTACAATGAGCAGTTCTTC.

The chain carries TRBV18 and TRBJ1-5; 8 nucleotides match TRBD1. Losses at the gene ends were 3 bases for V and 6 bases for J; bases not matched to a gene: 13. The CDR3 is made up of 17 amino acids. CDR1 and CDR2 (germline): KGHSH, LQKENI. This CDR3 reads CASSPLQDREFIQPQHF. DNA of the CDR3: TGTGCCAGCTCACCTCTTCAGGACAGGGAGTTTATTCAGCCCCAGCATTTT.

The CDR3 bases are TGCGCCAGCAGCCAACTGGAGGGAGGATATAATGAAAAACTGTTTTTT. Its translation: CASSQLEGGYNEKLFF. The gene calls are TRBV4-3 and TRBJ1-4; no definite D call. The CDR3 consists of 16 residues. The germline V and J ends were trimmed by 2 bases and 4 bases, with 14 bases remaining between them. Per germline, CDR1 LGHNA and CDR2 YSLEER.

The chain joins TRBV6-5 to TRBJ2-1; 7 positions match TRBD2. The CDR3 runs 16 residues. The trim removed 1 base at V and 5 bases at J, leaving 8 bases unmatched. Germline CDR1 MNHEY, CDR2 SVGAGI. Here the CDR3 reads CASSYYTGAGDNEQFF. CDR3 nucleotides: TGTGCCAGCAGTTACTATACCGGCGCGGGGGACAATGAGCAGTTCTTC.

The chain joins TRBV25-1 to TRBJ1-5; no reliable D call. The CDR3 loop spans 17 amino acids. The V end lost 7 bases, the J end lost 0 bases, and 19 bases lay between the germline ends. In germline, CDR1 is MGHDK, CDR2 SYGVNS. In DNA form, the CDR3 reads TGTGCCAGCACCGAAAAGGAGGCATACTATAGCAATCAGCCCCAGCATTTT. This sequence encodes CASTEKEAYYSNQPQHF. The full variable domain, its missing parts supplied by reference TRBV25-1 and TRBJ1-5, is EADIYQTPRYLVIGTGKKITLECSQTMGHDKMYWYQQDPGMELHLIHYSYGVNSTEKGDLSSESTVSRIRTEHFPLTLESARPSHTSQYLCASTEKEAYYSNQPQHFGDGTRLSIL.

The chain couples TRBV4-2 to TRBJ2-1; D possibly corresponds to TRBD1 (5 bases). Between the trimmed V and J ends, which lost 4 bases and 7 bases, there was a span of 14 bases. CDR3 size: 14 residues. In germline, CDR1 is LGHNA, CDR2 YNFKEQ. CDR3 coding DNA: TGTGCCAGCAGCCCCATACCCCCAGGGAATGAGCAGTTCTTC. Translation gives CASSPIPPGNEQFF.

The chain employs TRBV5-1 and TRBJ2-6; D is possibly TRBD1 (5 bases). The CDR3 runs to 15 residues. Germline values: CDR1 SGHRS, CDR2 YFSETQ. Trimming pared 4 bases from V and 2 bases from J, leaving 10 bases between. CDR3 in amino acids: CASSQTVPGANVLTF. DNA for the CDR3: TGCGCCAGCAGCCAGACAGTCCCTGGGGCCAACGTCCTGACTTTC.

The chain recombines TRBV18 with TRBJ2-7; weak D call: TRBD2 (6 bases). Germline loops: CDR1 KGHSH, CDR2 LQKENI. The CDR3 sequence is 15 residues long. The germline V and J ends were trimmed by 0 bases and 5 bases, with 14 bases remaining between them. Here the CDR3 DNA reads TGTGCCAGCTCACCACCGAGCGGTAGCGGAGACGAGCAGTACTTC. This gives the protein CASSPPSGSGDEQYF.

The rearrangement links TRBV5-1 to TRBJ2-7, with a possible D match to TRBD1 (5 bases). CDR3 length equals 14 residues. V lost 0 bases and J 3 bases, leaving 10 bases between the germline ends. CDR1 and CDR2 (germline): SGHRS, YFSETQ. In DNA form, the CDR3 reads TGCGCCAGCAGCTTGGAAGCAGGACACTACGAGCAGTACTTC. Protein sequence: CASSLEAGHYEQYF.

The chain uses TRBV2 and TRBJ1-5, with 7 bases fitting TRBD1. Trimming at V came to 3 bases and at J to 6 bases, leaving 5 bases not matched to a gene. The CDR3 is 14 residues long. CDR1 is SNHLY, CDR2 FYNNEI, per germline. The CDR3 here is CASSDEGAFQPQHF. CDR3 bases: TGTGCCAGCAGTGATGAGGGGGCGTTTCAGCCCCAGCATTTT.